This T cell receptor beta chain was observed in a study of regulatory T cells in long-lasting Graves disease. The time point is: persistent/refractory GD, antithyroid drugs over 5 years with positive TRAb. PBMC RNA was the source of the TCR library. This CDR3 spans 17 amino acids. Germline V lookup: CDR1 SGHVS, CDR2 FQNEAQ. Details on this clonotype: This may arise from a read error, as a much more abundant clone is one base away.

Assembly of TCR beta libraries relied on iRepertoire HTBI primers together with Arm-PCR of CDR3 regions. TCRdb recomputed calls from the multiplex PCR reads with MiXCR, one row per CDR3 protein. The repertoire holds some 440,000 distinct CDR3 sequences, less than 25% seen once, with 6.5% to 8% in the top ten. The source material was peripheral blood mononuclear cells (PBMCs), sampled when the disease was refractory, from a patient treated with antithyroid drugs. The chain employs TRBV7-8 and TRBJ1-5; D is unclear. The sequence was obtained from a female donor with Graves disease. CDR3 protein: CASSLARSAWEAQPQRF. In nucleotides, the CDR3 is TGTGCCAGCAGCTTAGCTAGGTCCGCATGGGAAGCACAGCCCCAGCGTTTT.